What follows describes a single T cell receptor beta chain. Germline loops: CDR1 SGHNT, CDR2 YYREEE (reference sequence). This CDR3 is built from 16 residues. The junction had 10 bases not matched to a gene; V was cut back by 3 bases and J by 7 bases. The data were produced by immunoSEQ multiplex PCR, yet TCRdb's version contains in-frame clones alone and is incomplete. The sample includes 180,000 or so clones, 94% of them seen just once. The data were obtained in a study of T cell responses to AZD1222 COVID-19 vaccine. The sequenced sample was peripheral blood, obtained on day 0 of AZD1222 vaccination. This TCR derives from an adult in good health. The J gene is TRBJ2-7, the V gene TRBV5-4; 13 bases agree with TRBD2. CDR3 nucleotides: TGTGCCAGCAGCTGGACTAGCGGGAGTCCCCGGGGGGAGCAGTACTTC. It codes for CASSWTSGSPRGEQYF.